The clone carrying this T cell receptor beta chain occurred many times. No antigen is known for it. The germline V gene has CDR1 MGHRA and CDR2 YSYEKL. The CDR3 sequence is 18 residues long. Germline trimming cut 3 bases from V and 5 bases from J; bases unmatched to any gene: 15. This specimen comes from a study of T cells in Graves' hyperthyroidism and ophthalmopathy. Researchers took RNA transcripts and amplified the TCR beta CDR3 regions from them. A set of HTBI primers served as the primers for a first-round RT-PCR of the TCR CDR3. TCRdb independently ran MiXCR on the multiplex PCR reads; one entry per CDR3 protein. Of hundreds of thousands of distinct CDR3 sequences listed, 14% to 15% are singletons. Regarding the study as a whole: For ophthalmopathy, model prediction preceded onset by a median approximately 6 months. Ophthalmopathy and stable hyperthyroidism were separated by a 13 V-J model.

The sample taken for sequencing was blood. The source of this sequence is a young man with Graves' ophthalmopathy. The chain couples TRBV4-1 to TRBJ2-3; 9 bases are a match to TRBD2. In DNA form, the CDR3 reads TGCGCCAGCAGCCAGAGGACTAGCGTGTTGGGTTTCGGAGATACGCAGTATTTT. Its translation is CASSQRTSVLGFGDTQYF.